This T cell receptor (beta chain) was retrieved from a study of regulatory T cells in long-lasting Graves disease. Whole-study results and caveats: Researchers reported studying only peripheral blood, not thyroid tissue.

Stated time point: persistent/refractory GD, antithyroid drugs over 5 years with positive TRAb. PBMCs were the source of the RNA used for TCR sequencing. American Thyroid Association guidelines defined Graves' disease diagnosis. For TCR beta, libraries came from iRepertoire HTBI primers and Arm-PCR of CDR3 regions. TCRdb itself ran the multiplex PCR reads through MiXCR, one entry per CDR3 protein. The data show a few hundred thousand distinct CDR3 sequences, 20% to 30% seen once. The CDR3 runs 11 residues. Germline CDR1 is SEHNR and CDR2 is FQNEAQ (reference sequence). V lost 5 bases and J 4 bases, leaving 5 bases between the germline ends. As regards this clonotype: Its target is not known. A read error may explain this, as a much larger clone is one base away.

The material was peripheral blood mononuclear cells (PBMCs), obtained when the disease was refractory, from a patient treated with antithyroid drugs. The source is a female donor with Graves disease. J is TRBJ1-1 and V is TRBV7-9; the D is unclear. The CDR3 coding sequence is TGTGCCAGCAGCGCGGTCACTGAAGCTTTCTTT. It encodes CASSAVTEAFF.